This TCR beta chain appears in the sequencing data of a study of control samples from healthy donors and cancer patients. The CDR3 runs 14 residues. The germline V and J ends were trimmed by 0 bases and 7 bases, with 10 bases remaining between them. Germline-derived CDR1 and CDR2 are KGHSH and LQKENI. This clone was seen only once. The repertoire was sequenced with immunoSEQ multiplex PCR; TCRdb's copy has only in-frame clones and lacks some. The sample has under 70,000 clones, 90% to 96% seen once; the top ten hold 0.9% to 1.2%. The V call is TRBV18, the J call TRBJ2-1, with a weak D call TRBD1 (5 bases). Specimen: blood. This receptor was obtained from a woman under 30 in good health. The CDR3 spells CASSPPAGQNEQFF. The CDR3 DNA reads TGTGCCAGCTCACCACCCGCAGGGCAAAATGAGCAGTTCTTC.